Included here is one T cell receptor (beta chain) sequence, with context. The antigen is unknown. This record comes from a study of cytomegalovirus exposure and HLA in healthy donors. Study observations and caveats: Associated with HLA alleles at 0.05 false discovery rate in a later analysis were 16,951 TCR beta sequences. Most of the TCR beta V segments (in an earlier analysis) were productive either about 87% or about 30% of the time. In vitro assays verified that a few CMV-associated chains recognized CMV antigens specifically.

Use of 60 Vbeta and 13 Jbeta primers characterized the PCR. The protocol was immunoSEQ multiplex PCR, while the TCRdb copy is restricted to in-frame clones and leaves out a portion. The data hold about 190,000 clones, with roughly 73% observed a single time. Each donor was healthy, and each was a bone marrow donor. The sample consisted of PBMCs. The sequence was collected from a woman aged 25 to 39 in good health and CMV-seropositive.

The chain's CDR3 is CASSTGKNTEAFF. The DNA for the CDR3 is TGTGCCAGTAGTACAGGGAAAAACACTGAAGCTTTCTTT. The V call is TRBV19, the J call TRBJ1-1, with a tentative D call TRBD1 (5 bases). V shed 4 bases and J shed 2 bases, with 8 bases lying between them. Germline V gives CDR1 LNHDA, CDR2 SQIVND (reference sequence). The CDR3 runs to 13 residues.